The table lists the clone carrying this TCR beta chain with a few counts. Its target is unknown. The data were obtained in a study of beta chain features in type 1 diabetes. Whole-study results and caveats: VDJ junctions from type 1 diabetes patients carried fewer insertions and larger deletions.

It was one heparinised blood draw, averaging around 110 mL, that each donor gave. Over 95% purity was reached by all sorted populations. V lost 1 base and J lost 5; bases outside the gene matches: 2. Germline CDR1 and CDR2: SGDLS and YYNGEE. CDR3 length: 13 residues. Sequencing targeted expressed TCRB transcripts, as all isolated RNA had been reverse transcribed. Approximately 3.9 million reads per sample were averaged for naive, central memory and regulatory samples. Method: immunoSEQ multiplex PCR; TCRdb's copy keeps in-frame clones and lacks some. The sample contains 600,000 to 650,000 clones, around 16% of which appear only once.

Material: naive CD4+ T cells from blood. This rearrangement joins TRBV9 to TRBJ2-5; 7 bases line up with TRBD1. This clonotype was sampled from a man between 18 and 35 years old in good health. The CDR3 region is CASSVTGAETQYF. The CDR3 nucleotides read TGTGCCAGCAGCGTAACAGGGGCCGAGACCCAGTACTTC.